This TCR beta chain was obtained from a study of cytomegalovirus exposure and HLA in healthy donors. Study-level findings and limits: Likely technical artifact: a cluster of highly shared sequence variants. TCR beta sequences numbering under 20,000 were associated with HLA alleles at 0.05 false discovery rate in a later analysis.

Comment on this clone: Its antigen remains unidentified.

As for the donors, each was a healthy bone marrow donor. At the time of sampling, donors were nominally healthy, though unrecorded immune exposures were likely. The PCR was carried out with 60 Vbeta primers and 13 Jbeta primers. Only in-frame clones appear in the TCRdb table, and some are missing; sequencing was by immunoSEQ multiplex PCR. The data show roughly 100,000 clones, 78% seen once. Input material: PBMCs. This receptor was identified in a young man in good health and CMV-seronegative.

DNA for the CDR3: TGTGCCAGCAGCGAGGGACAGGGGGCCAACTATGGCTACACCTTC. This gives the protein CASSEGQGANYGYTF. The V and J genes are TRBV5-5 and TRBJ1-2, with 12 bases that match TRBD1. This CDR3 region has 15 residues. The germline V gene has CDR1 SGHKS and CDR2 YYEKEE (reference sequence). V shed 4 bases, J shed 2 bases, and the junction held 3 bases outside the gene matches.